The rows below give T cell receptor beta chains drawn from one sample of a study of shared clonotypes between healthy human individuals. The repertoire was sequenced with immunoSEQ multiplex PCR; TCRdb's copy has only in-frame clones and lacks some. The sample has some 1,900,000 clones; about 94% are singletons. Sequencing was performed on naive CD8+ T cells sorted from blood. All receptors come from a man between 18 and 35 years old in good health. Both conserved end residues are part of each CDR3. Fields, in order: D gene, clone size, CDR3 length, J gene, V gene, CDR3 protein, CDR3 DNA. The D gene is left open where the match is weak. For some rows the clone size is stated as once, few or many, or as a class when expanded; others skip it.

D: TRBD1; size: .; length: 16; J: TRBJ1-4; V: TRBV15; CDR3: CATSSLTGPGGAKLFF; DNA: TGTGCCACCAGCAGCCTGACAGGGCCGGGAGGTGCAAAACTGTTTTTT
D: .; size: .; length: 11; J: TRBJ2-1; V: TRBV5-6; CDR3: CASSFSNEQFF; DNA: TGTGCCAGCAGCTTTTCCAATGAGCAGTTCTTC
D: .; size: .; length: 14; J: TRBJ1-2; V: TRBV27; CDR3: CASSLFSDSYGYTF; DNA: TGTGCCAGCAGTTTATTTTCCGACAGTTATGGCTACACCTTC
D: TRBD2; size: .; length: 15; J: TRBJ2-7; V: TRBV27; CDR3: CASSLLGNGGREQYF; DNA: TGTGCCAGCAGTTTATTAGGGAACGGGGGGAGGGAGCAGTACTTC
D: TRBD1; size: .; length: 14; J: TRBJ2-7; V: TRBV28; CDR3: CASTPGQGLYEQYF; DNA: TGTGCCAGCACCCCGGGACAGGGGCTTTACGAGCAGTACTTC
D: TRBD2; size: .; length: 16; J: TRBJ2-2; V: TRBV7-8; CDR3: CASSSSSGVSTGELFF; DNA: TGTGCCAGCAGCTCCTCTAGCGGGGTCTCCACCGGGGAGCTGTTTTTT
D: .; size: .; length: 15; J: TRBJ1-5; V: TRBV9; CDR3: CASSVAGGAGQPQHF; DNA: TGTGCCAGCAGCGTAGCTGGGGGGGCGGGACAGCCCCAGCATTTT
D: TRBD1; size: .; length: 15; J: TRBJ2-7; V: TRBV28; CDR3: CASNPGTGAPYEQYF; DNA: TGTGCCAGCAACCCCGGGACAGGGGCACCCTACGAGCAGTACTTC
D: .; size: .; length: 13; J: TRBJ2-7; V: TRBV5-1; CDR3: CASSLTGGNEQYF; DNA: TGCGCCAGCAGCTTGACTGGGGGCAACGAGCAGTACTTC
D: .; size: .; length: 15; J: TRBJ1-1; V: TRBV6-5; CDR3: CASSWVGRPNTEAFF; DNA: TGTGCCAGCAGTTGGGTGGGACGGCCGAACACTGAAGCTTTCTTT
D: .; size: .; length: 15; J: TRBJ2-7; V: TRBV11-2; CDR3: CASSFPGLSSYEQYF; DNA: TGTGCCAGCAGCTTCCCCGGCCTATCCTCCTACGAGCAGTACTTC
D: TRBD1; size: .; length: 15; J: TRBJ2-3; V: TRBV10-1; CDR3: CASSPGQGFLDTQYF; DNA: TGCGCCAGCTCTCCGGGACAGGGCTTTTTAGATACGCAGTATTTT
D: .; size: once; length: 13; J: TRBJ2-5; V: TRBV25-1; CDR3: CASSGTAEETQYF; DNA: TGTGCCAGCAGTGGGACAGCCGAAGAGACCCAGTACTTC
D: .; size: .; length: 13; J: TRBJ1-1; V: TRBV13; CDR3: CASSEKLSSEAFF; DNA: TGTGCCAGCAGCGAAAAGTTGTCGAGTGAAGCTTTCTTT
D: TRBD2; size: .; length: 18; J: TRBJ2-2; V: TRBV7-6; CDR3: CASSLAPASGSRAGELFF; DNA: TGTGCCAGCAGCTTAGCGCCGGCTAGCGGGAGCAGGGCCGGGGAGCTGTTTTTT
D: .; size: .; length: 17; J: TRBJ2-1; V: TRBV4-3; CDR3: CASSQDSGAGWYNEQFF; DNA: TGCGCCAGCAGCCAAGATTCCGGAGCGGGTTGGTACAATGAGCAGTTCTTC